These 20 T cell receptor beta chains were sequenced from one sample in a study of Graves' ophthalmopathy and Graves' hyperthyroidism (dated by TCRdb to between 2017 and 2018). The listed sequencing device is Illumina HiSeq 2000. TCR beta CDR3 regions were amplified from RNA transcripts for repertoire sequencing. The first round was an RT-PCR using HTBI primers with the Qiagen OneStep RT-PCR kit, and this first round was followed by a second-round multiplex PCR, then size selection and purification. Using fastp trimming at Q25 and MiXCR clonotype assembly, TCRdb reanalyzed the public sequencing data and kept in-frame beta chains. Rows matching on CDR3 protein sequence are summarized as one entry with the most common DNA and genes. A total of about 550,000 distinct CDR3 sequences appear in this sample, 35% to 45% of them only once. Clones ranked in the top ten supply about 4.2% of the sample. The sequenced sample was peripheral blood or thyroid tissue (not recorded which). These receptors were collected from an adult man with Graves' hyperthyroidism.

This clonotype was seen a single time. The chain employs TRBV2 and TRBJ2-5, with TRBD1 identical over 8 bases. With V trimmed by 2 bases and J by 5 bases, 7 bases remained unmatched. The CDR3 totals 15 residues. Germline assignment: CDR1 SNHLY and CDR2 FYNNEI. CDR3 DNA sequence: TGTGCCAGCAGTGAAACAGGGGGAATTTATGAGACCCAGTACTTC. This encodes CASSETGGIYETQYF.

The chain carries TRBV2 and TRBJ1-2, with a weak D call TRBD1 (5 bases). Germline V lookup: CDR1 SNHLY, CDR2 FYNNEI. Trimming pared 8 bases from V and 4 bases from J, leaving 14 bases between. The CDR3 is made up of 13 amino acids. This chain's CDR3 is CASSTGTSYGYTF. For the CDR3, the DNA is TGTGCCAGCTCCACCGGGACGTCCTATGGCTACACCTTC.

The chain combines TRBV24-1 with TRBJ2-5; D gene unclear. CDR3 size: 14 residues. Trimming stripped 4 bases from V and 2 bases from J, with 10 bases between. Germline V gene sequence: CDR1 KGHDR, CDR2 SFDVKD. CDR3 protein: CATSDPDQQETQYF. The CDR3 DNA reads TGTGCCACCAGTGACCCTGATCAGCAAGAGACCCAGTACTTC.

As to this clonotype: In this CDR3 the conserved last residue, phenylalanine or tryptophan, is missing, so a read error is likely. The DNA is left out, because the CDR3 cannot be placed on it with certainty; the CDR3 is given as TCRdb lists it. This chain uses TRBV20-1 with TRBJ2-7. Germline V gene lookup returns CDR1 DFQATT and CDR2 SNEGSKA (reference sequence). Ends included, the CDR3 has 13 residues. This CDR3 reads CSARDSRSYEQCL.

This clonotype was recorded a few times. CDR3 in amino acids: CASRNHRSEQYF. The CDR3 DNA follows: TGTGCCAGCAGAAACCACAGGTCCGAGCAGTACTTC. This chain uses TRBV12-3 or TRBV12-4 with TRBJ2-7, with D perhaps TRBD1 (5 bases). The V gene lost 6 bases and the J gene lost 6 bases, with 12 bases spanning the gap. The CDR3 contains 12 residues.

The rearrangement joins TRBV7-3 to TRBJ1-6; 12 nucleotides agree with TRBD1. The CDR3 spans 17 residues. The V gene end was trimmed by 5 bases and the J gene end by 8 bases; junction bases not matched to a gene: 10. Germline V gene lookup returns CDR1 SGHTA and CDR2 FQGTGA. Here the CDR3 reads CASSLSTGTGGDSPLHF. The CDR3, as DNA: TGTGCCAGCAGCCTAAGCACCGGGACAGGGGGCGATTCACCCCTCCACTTT.

This clonotype was detected many times. This chain connects TRBV6-1 to TRBJ1-5; D perhaps matches TRBD1 (6 bases). CDR1 and CDR2 from the germline V gene are MNHNS and SASEGT. The CDR3 runs 16 residues. Trimming shortened V by 1 base and J by 4 bases, and 14 bases separated the two germline ends. The CDR3: CASSEGSHRENQPQHF. The DNA of the CDR3 is TGTGCCAGCAGTGAAGGGAGTCACAGGGAAAATCAGCCCCAGCATTTT.

The chain employs TRBV5-4 and TRBJ2-2; D may be TRBD1 (5 bases). The CDR3 runs to 15 residues. CDR1 is SGHNT, CDR2 YYREEE, per germline (reference sequence). V dropped 4 bases and J dropped 0 bases, with 10 bases sitting between them. CDR3 loop: CASSEGVTNTGELFF. The CDR3 bases are TGTGCCAGCAGCGAAGGGGTTACGAACACCGGGGAGCTGTTTTTT.

The V and J genes are TRBV19 and TRBJ2-2, with 11 bases identical to TRBD1. The V and J ends lost 4 bases and 6 bases, in that order; junction bases with no gene match: 4. This CDR3 has 15 amino acids. Germline CDR1 LNHDA, CDR2 SQIVND (reference sequence). Here the CDR3 reads CASSTRTGGSGELFF. DNA for the CDR3: TGTGCCAGTAGTACCCGGACAGGGGGCTCCGGGGAGCTGTTTTTT.

This clonotype was observed many times. The chain employs TRBV15 and TRBJ2-7; a possible D gene is TRBD2 (6 bases). CDR3 length: 13 amino acids. V shed 1 base and J shed 2 bases, with 6 bases lying between them. Germline lookup yields CDR1 LNHNV and CDR2 YYDKDF (reference sequence). CDR3 sequence: CATSRGGTYEQYF. CDR3 sequence (DNA): TGTGCCACCAGCAGAGGCGGGACCTACGAGCAGTACTTC.

This clonotype came up many times. The V call is TRBV5-1, the J call TRBJ1-1; 9 bases are shared with TRBD1. The ends lost 5 bases at V and 5 bases at J; junction bases unmatched: 13. Germline CDR1 is SGHRS and CDR2 is YFSETQ. The CDR3 is 16 amino acids. The CDR3 loop reads CASRKTGGAVGTEAFF. CDR3 bases: TGCGCCAGCAGGAAAACAGGGGGCGCGGTTGGTACTGAAGCTTTCTTT.

The chain combines TRBV9 with TRBJ2-5, with TRBD2 identical over 12 bases. Germline CDR1 is SGDLS and CDR2 is YYNGEE. The CDR3 covers 17 residues. V lost 0 bases and J lost 5; bases outside the gene matches: 8. This CDR3 is CASSVASGRASGETQYF. The CDR3 DNA follows: TGTGCCAGCAGCGTAGCTAGCGGGAGGGCCTCGGGGGAGACCCAGTACTTC.

This clonotype was observed a few times. The genes are TRBV10-3 and TRBJ2-7, with 10 bases matching TRBD1. Germline V lookup: CDR1 ENHRY, CDR2 SYGVKD. V lost 1 base and J lost 5; bases outside the gene matches: 8. This CDR3 is 16 amino acids long. CDR3 sequence reads: CAISEYKGQGKDEQYF. CDR3 bases: TGTGCCATCAGTGAGTATAAGGGACAGGGGAAAGACGAGCAGTACTTC.

This clonotype was observed many times. The chain has TRBV5-8 and TRBJ1-4; D uncertain. The CDR3 runs to 17 residues. With 1 base removed from V and 5 bases from J, the gap between germline ends came to 18 bases. The germline CDR1 and CDR2 sequences are SGHTS and YDEGEE. As DNA, the CDR3 is TGTGCCAGCAGCTTGAAGTCGCGTGGGCACAAGAATGAAAAACTGTTTTTT. It is translated as CASSLKSRGHKNEKLFF.

The chain recombines TRBV14 with TRBJ1-1, with D possibly matching TRBD1 (5 bases). This CDR3 is built from 16 residues. V was clipped by 1 base and J by 0 bases, with 12 bases between them. The V gene's germline CDR1 is SGHDN and CDR2 FVKESK. CDR3 nucleotides: TGTGCCAGCAGCCAAGCGTCCTGGGGGTTGAACACTGAAGCTTTCTTT. It codes for CASSQASWGLNTEAFF. The whole variable domain, remainder taken from reference TRBV14 and TRBJ1-1, is EAGVTQFPSHSVIEKGQTVTLRCDPISGHDNLYWYRRVMGKEIKFLLHFVKESKQDESGMPNNRFLAERTGGTYSTLKVQPAELEDSGVYFCASSQASWGLNTEAFFGQGTRLTVV.

This clonotype was picked up a small number of times. V is TRBV20-1 and J is TRBJ2-7; 7 bases align to TRBD1. Per germline, CDR1 DFQATT and CDR2 SNEGSKA (reference sequence). Trimming took 3 bases from V and 2 from J; bases not matched to a gene: 7. The CDR3 totals 14 residues. The CDR3 DNA reads as TGCAGTGCTAGTAAGGGACAGTGGCCCTACGAGCAGTACTTC. Protein: CSASKGQWPYEQYF.

This clonotype was seen repeatedly, ten times or more. The chain is built from TRBV10-3 and TRBJ1-2, with 10 bases aligning to TRBD1. The CDR3 consists of 16 residues. V shed 0 bases, J shed 4 bases, and the junction held 5 bases outside the gene matches. From germline, CDR1 is ENHRY and CDR2 SYGVKD. This chain's CDR3 is CAISESYRTGGYGYTF. CDR3 coding DNA: TGTGCCATCAGTGAGTCATATCGGACAGGGGGCTATGGCTACACCTTC.

This clonotype has more than one count but fewer than ten. V is TRBV3-1 and J is TRBJ1-2; TRBD1 matches 9 bases. The CDR3 extends over 15 amino acids. J gave up 2 bases and V 2 bases, and 3 bases lay outside the gene matches. CDR1 and CDR2 (germline): LGHDT, YNNKEL (reference sequence). DNA for the CDR3: TGTGCCAGCAGCCAAACCGGGACAGGGAACTATGGCTACACCTTC. Translating it yields CASSQTGTGNYGYTF.

The chain recombines TRBV20-1 with TRBJ2-5, with unresolved D. With the DNA end fitting TRBJ2-1 better, the J assignment may be wrong. Germline-derived CDR1 and CDR2 are DFQATT and SNEGSKA (reference sequence). CDR3 length: 13 residues. The CDR3 region is CSAKLGPDNEQFF. The CDR3 DNA is TGCAGTGCTAAGCTAGGTCCCGACAATGAGCAGTTCTTC.

The chain couples TRBV29-1 to TRBJ2-6; 12 positions match TRBD1. CDR3 length: 17 residues. The V segment lost 4 bases and the J segment 4 bases; nucleotides outside the gene matches: 8. Germline values: CDR1 SQVTM, CDR2 ANQGSEA. CDR3 protein: CSVVSGQGARGANVLTF. Here the CDR3 DNA reads TGCAGCGTTGTTTCGGGACAGGGGGCGAGAGGGGCCAACGTCCTGACTTTC. The full variable domain, completed using reference TRBV29-1 and TRBJ2-6, is SAVISQKPSRDICQRGTSLTIQCQVDSQVTMMFWYRQQPGQSLTLIATANQGSEATYESGFVIDKFPISRPNLTFSTLTVSNMSPEDSSIYLCSVVSGQGARGANVLTFGAGSRLTVL.